This TCR beta chain emerged from a study of T cell repertoires in ileal Crohn's disease. Study-level background: Over 30% were active smokers at surgery; median disease duration was 7.9 years. Surgery for a complication: stricturing in approximately 60%, penetrating in about 39%.

The germline V and J ends were trimmed by 1 base and 5 bases, with 4 bases remaining between them. Germline CDR1 reads SGDLS; CDR2 reads YYNGEE. The CDR3 extends over 13 amino acids. Each sample's TCRB immunosequencing used about 500 nanograms of biopsy DNA. Libraries were prepared by immunoSEQ multiplex PCR; TCRdb keeps only in-frame clonotypes and omits some of them. The sample yields 14,000 or so clones, roughly nine tenths seen once. The sample taken for sequencing was ileal tissue. V and J are TRBV9 and TRBJ1-6; no definite D call. The sequence came from an adult with Crohn's disease. Here the CDR3 DNA reads TGTGCCAGCAGCGTAACGGATAATTCACCCCTCCACTTT. Translation: CASSVTDNSPLHF.